The clone carrying this T cell receptor (beta chain) was counted once. RNA extraction was followed by reverse transcription into cDNA, which acted as the sequencing template. The repertoire was sequenced with immunoSEQ multiplex PCR; TCRdb's copy has only in-frame clones and lacks some. The sample carries under 300,000 clones, 60% recorded once. Treatment described: oral pan-JAK inhibitor, 5-10 mg twice daily. Per germline, CDR1 MNHEY and CDR2 SMNVEV (reference sequence). The germline V and J ends were trimmed by 8 bases and 9 bases, with 11 bases remaining between them. The CDR3 has 12 amino acids. This record comes from a study of CD8+ T cells in alopecia areata.

Sequencing was performed on CD4+ T cells sorted from blood, taken around week 54, from a patient treated with tofacitinib. The V gene is TRBV27, the J gene TRBJ1-6; D is uncertain. This receptor was obtained from a human donor with alopecia areata. The CDR3 DNA follows: TGTGCCAGCGGTTCAGGCGTTTCACCCCTCCACTTT. This translates into CASGSGVSPLHF.